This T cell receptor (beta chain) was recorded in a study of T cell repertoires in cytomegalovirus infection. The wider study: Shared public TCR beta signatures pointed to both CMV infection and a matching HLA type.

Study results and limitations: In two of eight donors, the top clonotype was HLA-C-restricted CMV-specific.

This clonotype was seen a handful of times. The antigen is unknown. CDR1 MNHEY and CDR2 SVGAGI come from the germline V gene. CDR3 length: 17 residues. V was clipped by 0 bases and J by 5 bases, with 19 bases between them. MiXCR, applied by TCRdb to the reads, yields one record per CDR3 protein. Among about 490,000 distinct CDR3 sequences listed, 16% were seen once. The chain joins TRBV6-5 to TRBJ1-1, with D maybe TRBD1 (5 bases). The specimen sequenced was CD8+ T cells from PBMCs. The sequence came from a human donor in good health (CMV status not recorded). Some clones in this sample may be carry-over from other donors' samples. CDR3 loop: CASSYSAPIRQGTEAFF. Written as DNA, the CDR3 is TGTGCCAGCAGTTACTCGGCCCCCATCAGGCAGGGTACTGAAGCTTTCTTT.